This record looks at one T cell receptor (beta chain) sequence and its context. The entry originates in a study of cytomegalovirus exposure and HLA in healthy donors. Primers included in the PCR were 60 Vbeta and 13 Jbeta primers. Method: immunoSEQ multiplex PCR; TCRdb's copy keeps in-frame clones and lacks some. This table has over 150,000 clones, over 65% appearing once. Germline assignment: CDR1 SEHNR and CDR2 FQNEAQ (reference sequence). The CDR3 has 14 residues. Trimming removed 3 bases at V and 6 bases at J, with 13 bases between. The rearrangement joins TRBV7-9 to TRBJ2-3; D perhaps matches TRBD1 (5 bases). The source is a woman aged 40 to 50 in good health and CMV-seropositive. The sequenced sample consisted of PBMCs. The CDR3 protein is CASSFGQGADTQYF. The DNA for the CDR3 is TGTGCCAGCAGCTTTGGGCAGGGCGCTGATACGCAGTATTTT.